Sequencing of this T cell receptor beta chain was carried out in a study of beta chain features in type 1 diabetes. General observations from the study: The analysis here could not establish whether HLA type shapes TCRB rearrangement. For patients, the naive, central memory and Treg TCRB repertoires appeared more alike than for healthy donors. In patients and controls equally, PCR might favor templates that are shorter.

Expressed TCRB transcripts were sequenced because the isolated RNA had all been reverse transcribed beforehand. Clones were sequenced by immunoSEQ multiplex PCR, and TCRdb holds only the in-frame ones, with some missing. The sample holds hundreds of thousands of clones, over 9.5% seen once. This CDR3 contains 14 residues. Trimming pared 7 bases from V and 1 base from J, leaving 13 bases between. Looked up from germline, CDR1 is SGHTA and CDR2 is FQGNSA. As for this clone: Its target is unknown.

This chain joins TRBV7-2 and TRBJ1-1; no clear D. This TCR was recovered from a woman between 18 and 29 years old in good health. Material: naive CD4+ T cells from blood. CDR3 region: CASTRVGGNTEAFF. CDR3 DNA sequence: TGTGCCAGCACCCGGGTCGGCGGGAACACTGAAGCTTTCTTT.